The 9 T cell receptor beta chains in this list originate from one sample, sequenced in a study of T-cell memory formation after mild COVID-19. TCRdb called the 5' RACE reads again in MiXCR, with one record for every CDR3 protein. This sample carries tens of thousands of distinct CDR3 sequences, less than 7.5% of them seen once, and the ten largest clones take roughly 15%. The source material was PBMCs or a T cell subset sorted from them (not recorded which). These receptors originate from an adult woman who had mild COVID-19 (a few samples of this study predate the infection). Cell type and time point are not known.

This clonotype was observed many times. This chain links TRBV7-2 with TRBJ2-2, with D perhaps matching TRBD2 (5 bases). CDR3 length: 17 amino acids. Germline CDR1 is SGHTA and CDR2 is FQGNSA. V was trimmed by 5 bases and J by 3 bases, leaving 19 bases between them. CDR3 sequence: CASSPVGNTRYTGELFF. Written as DNA, the CDR3 is TGTGCCAGCAGCCCAGTGGGTAACACTAGATACACCGGGGAGCTGTTTTTT.

The chain uses TRBV7-3 and TRBJ2-1; 11 bases are shared with TRBD2. The germline CDR1 and CDR2 sequences are SGHTA and FQGTGA. The CDR3 runs 15 residues. J lost 7 bases, V lost 5 bases, and 7 bases had no gene match. This CDR3 is CASSPFVAGGNEQFF. The DNA for the CDR3 is TGTGCCAGCAGCCCTTTTGTAGCGGGAGGGAATGAGCAGTTCTTC.

This clonotype was recorded at least ten times. The CDR3 nucleotides read TGTGCCAGCAGCTTAGCGATATGGAGAGGCCCGAGAACTGAAGCTTTCTTT. It specifies CASSLAIWRGPRTEAFF. This chain links TRBV11-3 with TRBJ1-1; unclear D gene. This CDR3 region has 17 residues. Germline loops: CDR1 SGHNT, CDR2 YENEEA. With 1 base removed from V and 5 bases from J, the gap between germline ends came to 20 bases.

This clonotype was seen repeatedly, ten times or more. This chain connects TRBV29-1 to TRBJ1-2; 7 nucleotides agree with TRBD1. Germline values: CDR1 SQVTM, CDR2 ANQGSEA. Trimming cost V 6 bases and J 7 bases; bases outside gene matches: 8. This CDR3 has 12 residues. The CDR3 DNA reads as TGCAGCGTGCCGGAGGGGGCGCGTGGCTACACCTTC. This codes for CSVPEGARGYTF.

In this sample, this clonotype turned up many times. The rearrangement joins TRBV6-5 to TRBJ1-2; D not resolved. Germline assignment: CDR1 MNHEY and CDR2 SVGAGI. This CDR3 comprises 14 residues. Trimming shortened V by 4 bases and J by 7 bases, and 16 bases separated the two germline ends. The CDR3 spells CASSSQSVGVGYTF. CDR3 bases: TGTGCCAGCAGTTCTCAATCCGTCGGGGTTGGCTACACCTTC.

This clonotype was recorded at least ten times. The V gene is TRBV7-9, the J gene TRBJ1-1; D is ambiguous. CDR1 and CDR2 (germline): SEHNR, FQNEAQ (reference sequence). The CDR3 is made up of 17 amino acids. V lost 2 bases to trimming and J lost 5 bases, with 21 bases between them. This CDR3 is CASSLKPRTRGWTEAFF. DNA for the CDR3: TGTGCCAGCAGCTTAAAGCCGAGGACCCGGGGTTGGACTGAAGCTTTCTTT. The whole variable domain, remainder taken from reference TRBV7-9 and TRBJ1-1, is DTGVSQNPRHKITKRGQNVTFRCDPISEHNRLYWYRQTLGQGPEFLTYFQNEAQLEKSRLLSDRFSAERPKGSFSTLEIQRTEQGDSAMYLCASSLKPRTRGWTEAFFGQGTRLTVV.

This clonotype was observed at least ten times. This chain joins TRBV7-2 and TRBJ2-7; D not certain. From germline, CDR1 is SGHTA and CDR2 FQGNSA. Trimming cost V 1 base and J 0 bases, with 10 bases left between them. The CDR3 is made up of 15 amino acids. This CDR3 reads CASSLDSGFSYEQYF. The CDR3 DNA follows: TGTGCCAGCAGCTTAGATTCAGGCTTCTCCTACGAGCAGTACTTC. The entire variable domain, with the rest obtained from reference TRBV7-2 and TRBJ2-7, is as follows: GAGVSQSPSNKVTEKGKDVELRCDPISGHTALYWYRQSLGQGLEFLIYFQGNSAPDKSGLPSDRFSAERTGGSVSTLTIQRTQQEDSAVYLCASSLDSGFSYEQYFGPGTRLTVT.

In this sample, this clonotype turned up many times. The V call is TRBV27, the J call TRBJ1-1, with D uncertain. The ends were cut back, 0 bases at V and 6 bases at J, with 8 bases in the middle. Germline CDR1 and CDR2: MNHEY and SMNVEV (reference sequence). The CDR3 covers 13 residues. CDR3 coding DNA: TGTGCCAGCAGTTTATCGGGTTCCCCTGAAGCTTTCTTT. Its protein product is CASSLSGSPEAFF.

This clonotype showed up many times. The chain links TRBV9 to TRBJ2-1; TRBD2 agrees at 7 bases. The CDR3 spans 15 residues. Looked up from germline, CDR1 is SGDLS and CDR2 is YYNGEE. V dropped 3 bases and J dropped 4; count of bases not matched to a gene: 7. The CDR3 is CASSESGISYNEQFF. Here the CDR3 DNA reads TGTGCCAGCAGCGAGAGCGGGATCTCTTACAATGAGCAGTTCTTC.